This passage covers 19 T cell receptor beta chains from one sample sequenced in a study of blood T cell repertoires in COVID-19. TCRdb's copy holds only in-frame clones and misses some; the assay was immunoSEQ multiplex PCR. The sample records about 350,000 clones, approximately 89% being singletons. The sequenced sample consisted of peripheral blood. These receptors all come from a woman aged 60 to 75 with COVID-19, enrolled during active disease.

The sample holds one count of this clone. This chain's CDR3 is CASRSGWGGLTDTQYF. CDR3 sequence (DNA): TGTGCAAGTCGCTCTGGATGGGGGGGCCTCACAGATACGCAGTATTTT. The chain has TRBV12-2 and TRBJ2-3; the D segment call TRBD2 is taken from the table without a DNA check. TRBV12-2 is termed a pseudogene. This CDR3 is built from 16 residues.

CDR3 nucleotide sequence: TGTGCCTGGAGTAGGGGACAGGGCCTCAATCAGCCCCAGCATTTT. Amino acid sequence: CAWSRGQGLNQPQHF. The V gene is TRBV30, the J gene TRBJ1-5; 9 nucleotides agree with TRBD1. Germline CDR1 reads GTSNPN; CDR2 reads SVGIG (reference sequence). The V gene end was trimmed by 2 bases and the J gene end by 3 bases; junction bases not matched to a gene: 5. The CDR3 has 15 amino acids.

This chain joins TRBV9 and TRBJ2-7, with 7 bases fitting TRBD2. Looked up from germline, CDR1 is SGDLS and CDR2 is YYNGEE. The V segment lost 3 bases and the J segment 3 bases; nucleotides outside the gene matches: 3. CDR3 length: 13 amino acids. CDR3 loop: CASSGSGDYEQYF. CDR3 DNA: TGTGCCAGCAGCGGAAGCGGGGACTACGAGCAGTACTTC.

The V gene is TRBV19, the J gene TRBJ1-2; 9 bases fit TRBD1. V lost 6 bases to trimming and J lost 4 bases; unmatched junction nucleotides: 9. Germline V gene lookup returns CDR1 LNHDA and CDR2 SQIVND (reference sequence). CDR3 size: 15 residues. Here the CDR3 DNA reads TGTGCCAGTAGACCACAGGGGGCCACTGTCTATGGCTACACCTTC. Translating it yields CASRPQGATVYGYTF. Full variable domain (missing parts from reference TRBV19 and TRBJ1-2): DGGITQSPKYLFRKEGQNVTLSCEQNLNHDAMYWYRQDPGQGLRLIYYSQIVNDFQKGDIAEGYSVSREKKESFPLTVTSAQKNPTAFYLCASRPQGATVYGYTFGSGTRLTVV.

CDR3 DNA: TGTGCCAGCAGCGTAGGGCGTGGGGGGGATACGCAGTATTTT. Its translation is CASSVGRGGDTQYF. The chain carries TRBV9 and TRBJ2-3; D is perhaps TRBD2 (6 bases). The V gene's germline CDR1 is SGDLS and CDR2 YYNGEE. This CDR3 spans 14 amino acids. V was cut by 0 bases and J by 6 bases, with 11 bases left in between.

The rearrangement links TRBV30 to TRBJ1-5; 7 bases are a match to TRBD1. Germline CDR1 is GTSNPN and CDR2 is SVGIG (reference sequence). This CDR3 comprises 15 residues. Losses at the gene ends were 1 base for V and 3 bases for J; bases not matched to a gene: 6. The CDR3 DNA is TGTGCCTGGAGTGAGGTGGACAGGAACAATCAGCCCCAGCATTTT. Its translation is CAWSEVDRNNQPQHF. The whole variable domain, remainder taken from reference TRBV30 and TRBJ1-5, is SQTIHQWPATLVQPVGSPLSLECTVEGTSNPNLYWYRQAAGRGLQLLFYSVGIGQISSEVPQNLSASRPQDRQFILSSKKLLLSDSGFYLCAWSEVDRNNQPQHFGDGTRLSIL.

CDR3: CASSEQGTRSTIYF. In nucleotides, the CDR3 is TGTGCCAGCAGCGAACAGGGGACTCGAAGCACCATATATTTT. The chain joins TRBV9 to TRBJ1-3; TRBD1 matches at 7 bases. This CDR3 is 14 amino acids long. Germline trimming cut 3 bases from V and 9 bases from J; bases unmatched to any gene: 9. CDR1 and CDR2 (germline): SGDLS, YYNGEE.

The CDR3 coding sequence is TGTGCCACCAGTGACTGGACAGGGAAAGCTTTCTTT. This encodes CATSDWTGKAFF. This chain links TRBV24-1 with TRBJ1-1, with 8 bases lining up with TRBD1. Looked up from germline, CDR1 is KGHDR and CDR2 is SFDVKD. The CDR3 totals 12 residues. The V gene end was trimmed by 4 bases and the J gene end by 9 bases; junction bases not matched to a gene: 3.

This chain links TRBV10-2 with TRBJ2-5, with a tentative D call TRBD1 (6 bases). Deletions cut 6 bases from V and 2 bases from J, with 13 bases between. CDR3 length: 14 amino acids. Germline V CDR1 and CDR2: WSHSY, SAAADI. CDR3 sequence reads: CASRRTAAQETQYF. Written as DNA, the CDR3 is TGCGCCAGCAGAAGGACAGCAGCACAAGAGACCCAGTACTTC.

The gene calls are TRBV28 and TRBJ1-6; D gene unclear. This CDR3 is 15 amino acids long. CDR1 is MDHEN, CDR2 SYDVKM, per germline. V lost 8 bases and J 8 bases, leaving 19 bases between the germline ends. The CDR3 DNA sequence: TGTGCCAGCCTGACCCCGGGAAAAAGGGATTCACCCCTCCACTTT. It encodes CASLTPGKRDSPLHF.

The J gene is TRBJ1-6, the V gene TRBV5-1; TRBD1 agrees at 7 bases. With V trimmed by 0 bases and J by 13 bases, 7 bases remained unmatched. The germline V gene encodes CDR1 SGHRS and CDR2 YFSETQ. This CDR3 comprises 14 residues. The CDR3 loop is CASSLGRGVGPLHF. CDR3 nucleotide sequence: TGCGCCAGCAGCTTGGGCAGGGGGGTCGGGCCCCTCCACTTT.

The V call is TRBV7-2, the J call TRBJ1-2; TRBD1 matches 7 bases. This CDR3 contains 15 residues. V was clipped by 2 bases and J by 4 bases; unmatched bases: 7. Germline V CDR1 and CDR2: SGHTA, FQGNSA. CDR3 region: CASSLLTGVGYGYTF. The CDR3 nucleotides read TGTGCCAGCAGCTTATTAACAGGGGTCGGCTATGGCTACACCTTC.

The J gene is TRBJ1-2, the V gene TRBV3-1 (or the pseudogene TRBV3-2); D is unclear. In germline, CDR1 is LGHDT, CDR2 YNNKEL (reference sequence). V dropped 0 bases and J dropped 8 bases, with 13 bases sitting between them. The CDR3 totals 14 residues. The CDR3 DNA is TGTGCCAGCAGCCAAGATCGGCAGGTAGGCGGCTACACCTTC. Its protein product is CASSQDRQVGGYTF.

The V gene is TRBV7-6, the J gene TRBJ1-1, with a weak D call TRBD1 (5 bases). Germline-derived CDR1 and CDR2 are SGHVS and FNYEAQ. This CDR3 has 15 residues. Trimming pared 1 base from V and 1 base from J, leaving 10 bases between. Here the CDR3 reads CASSLVSGKNTEAFF. The CDR3 nucleotides are TGTGCCAGCAGCTTAGTCTCAGGGAAGAACACTGAAGCTTTCTTT.

V usage is TRBV19 and J usage is TRBJ1-2; 7 positions match TRBD1. V trimming: 5 bases; J trimming: 8 bases; junction bases outside the gene matches: 8. Germline lookup yields CDR1 LNHDA and CDR2 SQIVND (reference sequence). The CDR3 extends over 13 amino acids. The CDR3 region has the DNA TGTGCCAGTAGTGTGGGACAGCTATACGGCTACACCTTC. Protein sequence: CASSVGQLYGYTF. The complete variable domain, with remaining parts taken from reference TRBV19 and TRBJ1-2, reads DGGITQSPKYLFRKEGQNVTLSCEQNLNHDAMYWYRQDPGQGLRLIYYSQIVNDFQKGDIAEGYSVSREKKESFPLTVTSAQKNPTAFYLCASSVGQLYGYTFGSGTRLTVV.

The rearrangement joins TRBV19 to TRBJ2-7; D might be TRBD1 (6 bases). V lost 5 bases, J lost 0 bases, and 8 bases lay in between. Per the germline V gene, CDR1 is LNHDA and CDR2 is SQIVND (reference sequence). The CDR3 covers 13 residues. The CDR3 DNA reads as TGTGCCAGTAGTGCCAGGGGCTCCTACGAGCAGTACTTC. Translation gives CASSARGSYEQYF.

The rearrangement uses TRBV7-9 and TRBJ1-3, with D unresolved. Germline loops: CDR1 SEHNR, CDR2 FQNEAQ (reference sequence). This CDR3 contains 14 residues. V was cut by 5 bases and J by 0 bases, with 8 bases left in between. CDR3: CASSRISSGNTIYF. The CDR3 region has the DNA TGTGCCAGCAGCCGTATTAGCTCTGGAAACACCATATATTTT. The full variable domain, in which reference TRBV7-9 and TRBJ1-3 provide the parts outside the CDR3, is DTGVSQNPRHKITKRGQNVTFRCDPISEHNRLYWYRQTLGQGPEFLTYFQNEAQLEKSRLLSDRFSAERPKGSFSTLEIQRTEQGDSAMYLCASSRISSGNTIYFGEGSWLTVV.

The chain carries TRBV28 and TRBJ1-3, with D possibly being TRBD1 (6 bases). This CDR3 is built from 17 residues. Germline lookup yields CDR1 MDHEN and CDR2 SYDVKM. V lost 6 bases to trimming and J lost 0 bases, with 18 bases between them. The CDR3 DNA sequence: TGTGCCAGCAGCACCCTTCTTTTGACAGGCTCTGGAAACACCATATATTTT. It specifies CASSTLLLTGSGNTIYF.

The chain has TRBV9 and TRBJ1-1; TRBD1 agrees at 8 bases. Germline V CDR1 and CDR2: SGDLS, YYNGEE. This CDR3 is 15 amino acids long. The V segment lost 3 bases and the J segment 5 bases; nucleotides outside the gene matches: 9. CDR3 sequence reads: CASSGRQDRVTEAFF. In DNA form, the CDR3 reads TGTGCCAGCAGCGGGAGGCAGGACAGGGTGACTGAAGCTTTCTTT. The full variable domain, its missing parts supplied by reference TRBV9 and TRBJ1-1, is DSGVTQTPKHLITATGQRVTLRCSPRSGDLSVYWYQQSLDQGLQFLIQYYNGEERAKGNILERFSAQQFPDLHSELNLSSLELGDSALYFCASSGRQDRVTEAFFGQGTRLTVV.